This TCR beta chain was recorded in a study of blood T cells in healthy people across ages. General study findings and limits: The study lacked donor CMV status, which possibly confounded expanded clonotype changes. Relative to aged donors, long-lived donors carried more naive CD4+ cells and displayed higher diversity.

A few counts support this clonotype. Its matching antigen is unknown. Germline CDR1 is SGHRS and CDR2 is YFSETQ. The CDR3 runs to 14 residues. The total RNA that was extracted per sample amounted to at least 5 micrograms. The authors ran a second PCR of about 6 to 12 cycles using a sample-barcoded 5' primer and a J-beta primer mix. Each of the cDNA molecules was tagged by a template-switch adaptor with 12 random nucleotides. TCRdb re-called the 5' RACE reads with MiXCR, one entry per CDR3 protein. In the table there are approximately 320,000 distinct CDR3 sequences, roughly a quarter of which are singletons.

The receptor comes from a woman aged 70-85 years in good health. The sequenced material came from blood. The rearrangement uses TRBV5-1 and TRBJ2-1; tentatively, D is TRBD1 or TRBD2 (5 bases each). With the DNA end fitting TRBJ2-7 better, the J assignment may be wrong. CDR3 in DNA: TGCGCCAGCAGCTTGGCTCAGGGACCTTACGAGCAGTACTTC. Amino acids: CASSLAQGPYEQYF.